This T cell receptor (beta chain) was identified in a study of CD8 T cells in ankylosing spondylitis. V dropped 1 base and J dropped 4 bases, with 7 bases sitting between them. The CDR3 consists of 13 residues. By quantitative 5'-RACE with molecular barcodes, the TCR beta libraries were made. TCRdb independently ran MiXCR on the 5' RACE reads; one entry per CDR3 protein. Of under 450,000 distinct CDR3 sequences detected, 20% to 25% appear once; the ten largest clones hold roughly 14%. The clonotype originates from a male donor with ankylosing spondylitis or in good health (not recorded which). The chain recombines TRBV12-3 or TRBV12-4 with TRBJ1-1; D is unresolved. The sequenced sample was blood, either unsorted or a sorted T cell fraction (not recorded which). CDR3 coding DNA: TGTGCCAGCAGTTTAGGGGCGCTCACTGAAGCTTTCTTT. Its protein is CASSLGALTEAFF.